This T cell receptor (beta chain) was recorded in a study of cytomegalovirus exposure and HLA in healthy donors. Vbeta (60) and Jbeta (13) primers were used in the PCR. Assay used: immunoSEQ multiplex PCR; TCRdb lists only in-frame clones, some missing. This table has about 150,000 clones, roughly 85% appearing once. Study-wide points: Later analysis demonstrated an association between a missense DCLRE1C variant and TCR beta V- and J-gene trimming. The study listed roughly 160 cytomegalovirus-associated TCR beta chains. Later analysis identified several of the most significant clusters that appeared linked to common viral pathogens. Cytomegalovirus status, reportedly, was diagnosed with high specificity and sensitivity by the classifier.

Germline CDR1 is LGHNA and CDR2 is YNFKEQ. The CDR3 extends over 18 amino acids. V gave up 1 base and J gave up 7 bases; unmatched junction bases: 11. As for this clone: What it binds is unknown.

The TCR sequence derives from a boy younger than 10 in good health and CMV-seronegative. The source material was PBMCs. V is TRBV4-2 and J is TRBJ2-2; 11 bases agree with TRBD2. The CDR3 sequence is CASSQGVKLAGGIGELFF. CDR3 coding DNA: TGTGCCAGCAGCCAAGGGGTTAAGCTAGCGGGAGGAATCGGGGAGCTGTTTTTT.